In its sample, the clone carrying this T cell receptor delta chain was seen a few times. The antigen is not known. The record originates from a study of Vδ1+ human thymocytes. General observations from the study: Bulk data may be misread because of unexpected Vdelta2 sequences. Thymic TRG and TRD repertoires appeared highly polyclonal, with Gaussian CDR3 length distributions. Thymic delta-chain repertoires held roughly 18% Vdelta2 sequences and few Vdelta3, despite high sort purity.

The sorted cells were CD3+ Vdelta1+ Vdelta2- thymocytes from alphabeta-depleted thymus. Between roughly 97% and 99.6% of sorted thymocytes were Vdelta1+. RNA was extracted from the cells and then reverse transcribed. The CDR3 regions were amplified by multiplex PCR from V-gene primers to a constant-region primer. TCRdb re-called the multiplex PCR reads using CATT. Altogether 70,000 to 90,000 delta-chain clones are present, about 35% being singletons, with the ten largest covering more than 0.25%. V was cut by 5 bases and J by 0 bases, with 25 bases left in between. Per germline, CDR1 TSWWSYY and CDR2 QGS. The CDR3 covers 19 residues.

Sequencing used Vdelta1+ gamma-delta thymocytes from the thymus. Subset described: FACS-sorted CD3+ TCRalphabeta- TCRVdelta1+ TCRVdelta2- thymocytes. The chain combines TRDV1 with TRDJ1; D is possibly TRDD3 (6 bases). This sequence originates from a boy under three years old who had congenital heart surgery. In DNA, the CDR3 is TGTGCTCTTGGGCTACATCCTAGCCGGTGGGGGGGACACACCGATAAACTCATCTTT. This encodes CALGLHPSRWGGHTDKLIF.